This T cell receptor (beta chain) originates from a study of blood T cell repertoires in COVID-19. Looking at the study overall: Samples taken during acute and convalescent COVID-19 were collected in the United States, Italy and Spain. PBMCs, B-cell-depleted T cells, or T cells were the source of the cDNA or gDNA that made up the material.

This CDR3 has 17 amino acids. TCRdb's copy holds only in-frame clones and misses some; the assay was immunoSEQ multiplex PCR. Here the sample spans 180,000 or so clones, roughly 86% being singletons. The receptor was derived from a man younger than 35 with acute or convalescent COVID-19. The source material was peripheral blood. The chain couples TRBV21-1 to TRBJ2-3; TRBD1, the table's D call, was not compared with the DNA. TRBV21-1 is a known pseudogene. CDR3 DNA sequence: TGTGCCAGCAGCAAGGGCAGAGGGGGCGTAGGCACAGATACGCAGTATTTT. Its protein product is CASSKGRGGVGTDTQYF.